This T cell receptor (beta chain) was identified in a study of T cell changes during pregnancy in multiple sclerosis. Assay: immunoSEQ multiplex PCR; the TCRdb copy retains only in-frame clones and omits some. This table holds about 56,000 clones, approximately 87% found once. V lost 2 bases, J lost 1 base, and 0 bases stayed unmatched. From germline, CDR1 is SGHNT and CDR2 YYREEE (reference sequence). This CDR3 region has 14 residues. This TCR was sampled from a human donor whose cells served as feeder cells for cultures in a pregnancy study. The chain has TRBV5-4 and TRBJ2-3; 8 positions match TRBD2. Sequenced input: peripheral blood from another person, used as feeder cells. The CDR3, as DNA: TGTGCCAGCAGCTTACTAGCGGGCACAGATACGCAGTATTTT. Translating gives CASSLLAGTDTQYF.